This T cell receptor (beta chain) appears in the sequencing data of a study of a mutant IDH1 vaccine in newly diagnosed glioma (dated by TCRdb to about 2021). Study-wide context: Of the roughly 33 treated patients, approximately 62% were male and about 40% were female, and the mean age was 40.4 years. Before enrollment, patients had received standard therapy of radiotherapy alone, temozolomide alone, or radiochemotherapy with temozolomide; most received the combination. Peripheral blood samples were drawn at six visits, namely V03 (baseline), V05, V07, V10, V12 and V13. For exploratory analyses, longitudinal TCRB deep sequencing was carried out in roughly 23 treated patients wherever samples were available.

To prepare the library, the immunoSEQ multiplex PCR assay was applied. Rearranged TCR beta chain sequences were amplified using the hsTCRB Kit according to the manufacturer's protocol. Sequencing of TCRB libraries was carried out on an Illumina MiSeq. As for the authors' bioinformatics: The proprietary platform of the kit vendor was used for demultiplexing, trimming and gene mapping. Drawn from immuneACCESS, this table holds only the in-frame rearrangements with V and J called that TCRdb kept. Clones are partly lost; checked studies trace under half to an unresolved V gene and leave the rest unexplained. Clone size and V and J calls were adopted from that table, with D and trimming inferred from the DNA. For this sample the table gives about 32,000 clones, of which over 75% were detected only once. The ten largest make up under 25% of the sample. Study-wide conclusions, independent of this receptor: Pseudoprogression appeared unrelated to alterations in the top peripheral T cell clonotypes detected by TCRB sequencing. Availability determined which PBMC samples were chosen for TCRB deep sequencing. The authors noted that analyses of patient blood samples could not be reproduced because of sample limitations. Across multiple MHC alleles, vaccine-induced immune responses were seen in about 93% of patients.

CDR1 and CDR2 are drawn from the germline V gene (reference sequence): LNHDA, SQIVND. V is pruned by 4 bases and J by 3 bases, leaving 3 bases of the junction without a gene match. From the cysteine through the phenylalanine, the CDR3 covers 14 amino acids. Only the CDR3 part of the read is kept: 42 bases, read in frame from the first base. On this clone: Its antigen remains undetermined. Base qualities are not at hand, and no much larger clone is one base apart.

The time point label for this specimen denotes: baseline, week 1 (first vaccination visit). The treatment or condition label, as the study defines it: pre-vaccination baseline after standard-of-care therapy. Donors had newly diagnosed WHO grade 3 or 4 IDH1-mutant astrocytomas with loss of nuclear ATRX. The samples were drawn from NOA16, a multicentre, single-arm, open-label phase I trial in Germany that tested a mutant IDH1 peptide vaccine in humans for the first time. For immunogenicity testing, the blood drawn at visit V03 was used as the baseline sample. Genomic DNA for TCRB sequencing was isolated from EDTA blood with the DNeasy Blood and Tissue Kit.

This clonotype originated in a man aged 25-40 years with glioma. The chain employs TRBV19 and TRBJ2-1; TRBD2 matches 7 bases in the middle. The starting material was PBMCs, obtained from a glioma patient treated with radiotherapy, temozolomide or both. The DNA is as follows: TGTGCCAGTAGTAGGACTAGGATCTACAATGAGCAGTTCTTC. This is translated as CASSRTRIYNEQFF.